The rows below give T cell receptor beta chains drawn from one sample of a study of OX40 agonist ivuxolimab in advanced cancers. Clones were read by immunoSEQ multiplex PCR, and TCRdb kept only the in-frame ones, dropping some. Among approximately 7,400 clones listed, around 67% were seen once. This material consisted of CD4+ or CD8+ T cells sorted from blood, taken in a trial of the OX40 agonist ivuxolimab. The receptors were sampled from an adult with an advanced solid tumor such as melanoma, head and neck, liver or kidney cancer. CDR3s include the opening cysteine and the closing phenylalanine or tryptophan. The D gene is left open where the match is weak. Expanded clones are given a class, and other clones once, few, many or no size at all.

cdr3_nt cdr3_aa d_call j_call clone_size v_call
TGTGCCAGCAGTGAATCGGGACTGCCAACCTACGAGCAGTACTTC CASSESGLPTYEQYF - TRBJ2-7 - TRBV25-1
TGCGCCAGCAGCCAGGAGAGTAGGGGGGCCCGGAACATTCAGTACTTC CASSQESRGARNIQYF - TRBJ2-4 - TRBV4-1
TGTGCCAGCAGCTTAGGGGCTGGGATTAATGAAAAACTGTTTTTT CASSLGAGINEKLFF - TRBJ1-4 - TRBV11-3
TGTGCCAGCAGTCAGGGGGTGGACTACAATGAGCAGTTCTTC CASSQGVDYNEQFF TRBD1 TRBJ2-1 - TRBV6-5
TGTGCCAGCTTAAATCAGCCCCAGCATTTT CASLNQPQHF - TRBJ1-5 - TRBV6-7
TGTGCCAGCTCTAATGTGGGCCTTAGCTCCTACAATGAGCAGTTCTTC CASSNVGLSSYNEQFF - TRBJ2-1 - TRBV7-6
TGCGCCAGCAGCCAAGAGGTAGCGGTGAACACCGGGGAGCTGTTTTTT CASSQEVAVNTGELFF - TRBJ2-2 - TRBV4-3
TGTGCCAGCAGCGCACATCAGGACAGGGCGGAAGGCTACACCTTC CASSAHQDRAEGYTF TRBD1 TRBJ1-2 - TRBV2
TGTGCCAGCAGTTTAGGCCCCTCAGGGGGGTTAGGCTACACCTTC CASSLGPSGGLGYTF TRBD1 TRBJ1-2 - TRBV28
TGTGCCAGCAGTGAAGCCACCGGGGAGCTGTTTTTT CASSEATGELFF - TRBJ2-2 once TRBV25-1
TGTGCCTGGAGTGTACCGACAGGGGAGTCCTATAATTCACCCCTCCACTTT CAWSVPTGESYNSPLHF TRBD1 TRBJ1-6 - TRBV30
TGTGCCAGCAACAGACTAGCGGGCCTCACAGATACGCAGTATTTT CASNRLAGLTDTQYF TRBD2 TRBJ2-3 - TRBV6-5
TGTGCCAGCAGCTTGTCTGGACGGCGGAATGAGCAGTTCTTC CASSLSGRRNEQFF - TRBJ2-1 few TRBV5-6
TGTGCCATCAGTGTGGACAGGTCGGGGGGTGGAAACACCATATATTTT CAISVDRSGGGNTIYF TRBD1 TRBJ1-3 - TRBV10-3
TGTGCCAGCAGCTCCGTACCGGGGGGCTACACCTTC CASSSVPGGYTF - TRBJ1-2 - TRBV5-6
TGCACCAGCAGCCAAGACGACCCTGCGGGGGGCTATGGCACAGATACGCAGTATTTT CTSSQDDPAGGYGTDTQYF - TRBJ2-3 few TRBV1
TGTGCCAGCAGTTTACCGGGACACGGGTACAATGAGCAGTTCTTC CASSLPGHGYNEQFF - TRBJ2-1 medium-sized TRBV28
TGTGCCAGCAGTGAAACCGGCAGGGGTAGTGGAAATACGCAGTATTTT CASSETGRGSGNTQYF - TRBJ2-3 - TRBV2
TGTGCCAGCACCCAAGGAGGGGGGGCTTACTATGGCTACACCTTC CASTQGGGAYYGYTF - TRBJ1-2 once TRBV11-2
TGTGCCAGTAGTATGGGGGGGCGCAAAAGAGATACGCAGTATTTT CASSMGGRKRDTQYF - TRBJ2-3 - TRBV19
TGCGCCAGCAGCCCCCCCTGGTTTGCACAAGGTGAAAAACTGTTTTTT CASSPPWFAQGEKLFF - TRBJ1-4 - TRBV4-1
TGTGCCAGCAGCTGGACAGGGGGAGGGTATGGCTACACCTTC CASSWTGGGYGYTF TRBD1 TRBJ1-2 many TRBV7-9
TGCAGCGTTGAAGGCGGGAGGGGCCCTCGGGAGCAGTTCTTC CSVEGGRGPREQFF TRBD2 TRBJ2-1 medium-sized TRBV29-1
TGTGCCATCAGTGCGGGGAATGAGCAGTTCTTC CAISAGNEQFF - TRBJ2-1 few TRBV10-3
TGTGCCAGCAGCTTAAGGGACAGGGAAGACGAGCAGTACTTC CASSLRDREDEQYF TRBD1 TRBJ2-7 - TRBV7-2
TGTGCAAGCTCCGAGACAGGGTTTGTTTCAGATACGCAGTATTTT CASSETGFVSDTQYF TRBD1 TRBJ2-3 - TRBV7-3
TGTGCCAGCTCACCACCGGCCAGGGCCGGGGAGCTGTTTTTT CASSPPARAGELFF - TRBJ2-2 - TRBV18
TGTGCCAGCTCATCCTACGCGGACATTTACAGTCGGGCCAACGTCCTGACTTTC CASSSYADIYSRANVLTF - TRBJ2-6 - TRBV18
TGTGCCAGCAGCTTGGGGCCTTTAAGGGACGAGGGCTACACCTTC CASSLGPLRDEGYTF - TRBJ1-2 few TRBV5-6
TGTGCCACCAGGTCCCGGACCGAAGAGACCCAGTACTTC CATRSRTEETQYF - TRBJ2-5 few TRBV15
TGTGCCAGCAGCCTCCTCCCCTACAATGAGCAGTTCTTC CASSLLPYNEQFF - TRBJ2-1 - TRBV6-4
TGCAGCGTTGAGTGGGTTTCTAAAGGGGAGACCCAGTACTTC CSVEWVSKGETQYF - TRBJ2-5 few TRBV29-1